The sequence of this TCR beta chain was determined in a study of breast tumors, draining lymph nodes, adjacent tissues. Study observations and caveats: Most tumor T cells seemingly derive from lymph node, then expand in tumor. Luminal-like breast cancer showed significantly higher tumor–nontumor repertoire similarity than basal-like. Data only fit, rather than demonstrated, lymph node origin of most tumor T cells.

TCRdb reprocessed the multiplex PCR reads with MiXCR, giving one entry per CDR3 protein. The sample carries roughly 23,000 distinct CDR3 sequences, 64% recorded once. In the case of this clonotype: Its antigen is undetermined.

Germline V gives CDR1 SGHRS, CDR2 YFSETQ. Trimming stripped 7 bases from V and 10 bases from J, with 15 bases between. CDR3 size: 12 residues. Input material: tumor-adjacent breast tissue. The chain couples TRBV5-1 to TRBJ2-1; no clear D. This receptor was obtained from a female donor with breast cancer. Some clones in this sample may be carry-over from other donors' samples. The CDR3 DNA is TGCGCCAGCGGACGGACGGTAAGAGAGCAGTTCTTC. Translated: CASGRTVREQFF.